The 9 T cell receptor beta chains below were found in one sample sequenced in a study of T cell responses to AZD1222 COVID-19 vaccine. Assay used: immunoSEQ multiplex PCR; TCRdb lists only in-frame clones, some missing. The data show 150,000 or so clones, roughly 87% seen once. The sequenced sample was peripheral blood, obtained 28 days after the second AZD1222 dose. These receptors originate from an adult who received the AZD1222 COVID-19 vaccine.

For the CDR3, the DNA is TGTGCTAGTGGTTTGGGCGAAGGGGGCTTAGATACGCAGTATTTT. Translating gives CASGLGEGGLDTQYF. This chain links TRBV12-5 with TRBJ2-3; TRBD1 aligns across 7 bases. This CDR3 contains 15 residues. The germline CDR1 and CDR2 sequences are LGHNT and FRNRAP. V gave up 1 base and J gave up 5 bases; unmatched junction bases: 6.

V is TRBV28 and J is TRBJ1-2; TRBD1 is a possible D gene (6 bases). V was shortened by 2 bases and J by 0 bases, with 10 bases between the two germline ends. The CDR3 sequence is 15 residues long. CDR1 and CDR2 (germline): MDHEN, SYDVKM. Here the CDR3 reads CASSLHQGSNYGYTF. The CDR3 coding sequence is TGTGCCAGCAGTTTACACCAGGGGTCTAACTATGGCTACACCTTC.

This chain connects TRBV5-1 to TRBJ2-5, with a weak D call TRBD2 (5 bases). CDR1 and CDR2 from the germline V gene are SGHRS and YFSETQ. Trimming took 0 bases from V and 1 from J, leaving 10 bases between them. This CDR3 comprises 15 residues. The CDR3 here is CASSLARGIQETQYF. The CDR3 DNA sequence: TGCGCCAGCAGCTTGGCCCGGGGTATCCAAGAGACCCAGTACTTC.

This sequence joins TRBV4-3 and TRBJ2-1; TRBD2 matches 10 bases. This CDR3 region has 17 residues. With 0 bases clipped from V and 9 bases from J, the junction kept 11 bases outside the gene matches. Per the germline V gene, CDR1 is LGHNA and CDR2 is YSLEER. The CDR3 DNA is TGCGCCAGCAGCCAAGAAGCGAGGGCTAGCGGGAGTTCTGAGCAGTTCTTC. Its protein is CASSQEARASGSSEQFF.

V gene TRBV3-1 (or the pseudogene TRBV3-2) combines with J gene TRBJ2-1, with D perhaps matching TRBD1 (5 bases). The CDR3 runs to 13 residues. The germline V and J ends were trimmed by 4 bases and 14 bases, with 18 bases remaining between them. CDR1 is LGHDT and CDR2 is YNNKEL in the germline V gene (reference sequence). CDR3 loop: CASSPPGSGLEFF. Written as DNA, the CDR3 is TGTGCCAGCAGCCCCCCCGGATCAGGGTTAGAGTTCTTC.

The rearrangement uses TRBV25-1 and TRBJ2-2, with D perhaps TRBD1 (6 bases). This CDR3 contains 14 residues. With 7 bases removed from V and 1 base from J, the gap between germline ends came to 10 bases. From germline, CDR1 is MGHDK and CDR2 SYGVNS. The CDR3 protein is CASNSQGNTGELFF. CDR3 nucleotides: TGTGCCAGCAATTCACAGGGGAACACCGGGGAGCTGTTTTTT. Full variable domain (missing parts from reference TRBV25-1 and TRBJ2-2): EADIYQTPRYLVIGTGKKITLECSQTMGHDKMYWYQQDPGMELHLIHYSYGVNSTEKGDLSSESTVSRIRTEHFPLTLESARPSHTSQYLCASNSQGNTGELFFGEGSRLTVL.

The chain recombines TRBV10-3 with TRBJ1-3; TRBD1 might be the D (5 bases). V was cut by 3 bases and J by 0 bases, with 9 bases left in between. Looked up from germline, CDR1 is ENHRY and CDR2 is SYGVKD. The CDR3 totals 15 residues. The CDR3 DNA reads TGTGCCATCAGTGATGGGGACGGCTCTGGAAACACCATATATTTT. Protein product: CAISDGDGSGNTIYF.

The rearrangement uses TRBV18 and TRBJ2-1, with D possibly matching TRBD1 (5 bases). There are 14 residues in the CDR3. Per the germline V gene, CDR1 is KGHSH and CDR2 is LQKENI. V gave up 4 bases and J gave up 8 bases, with 15 bases separating them. CDR3 in DNA: TGTGCCAGCTCACTATCGTGGGGCGAATATGAGCAGTTCTTC. Translation: CASSLSWGEYEQFF. The full variable domain, rest sourced from reference TRBV18 and TRBJ2-1, is NAGVMQNPRHLVRRRGQEARLRCSPMKGHSHVYWYRQLPEEGLKFMVYLQKENIIDESGMPKERFSAEFPKEGPSILRIQQVVRGDSAAYFCASSLSWGEYEQFFGPGTRLTVL.

The gene calls are TRBV18 and TRBJ2-1, with 15 bases fitting TRBD2. The J segment lost 6 bases and the V segment lost 1 base, leaving 4 bases of the junction unmatched. The CDR3 length is 17 residues. Looked up from germline, CDR1 is KGHSH and CDR2 is LQKENI. CDR3 in DNA: TGTGCCAGCTCACCACGGACTAGCGGGAGGGCCTTCAATGAGCAGTTCTTC. This codes for CASSPRTSGRAFNEQFF.